The 30 T cell receptor beta chains below come from one sample, sequenced in a study of blood T cell repertoires in COVID-19. The data were produced by immunoSEQ multiplex PCR, yet TCRdb's version contains in-frame clones alone and is incomplete. This table has around 67,000 clones, around 91% appearing once. Sequences were obtained from peripheral blood. All receptors come from a human donor in a cohort sampled during active COVID-19.

J is TRBJ1-5 and V is TRBV27; 9 bases are a match to TRBD1. There are 15 residues in the CDR3. V gave up 8 bases and J gave up 1 base; unmatched junction bases: 6. Germline CDR1 and CDR2: MNHEY and SMNVEV (reference sequence). The CDR3 loop is CASCPGTGSNQPQHF. The CDR3 DNA reads as TGTGCCAGCTGCCCTGGGACAGGGAGCAATCAGCCCCAGCATTTT.

The chain uses TRBV2 and TRBJ2-6; 12 nucleotides match TRBD2. CDR1 SNHLY and CDR2 FYNNEI come from the germline V gene. The J segment lost 0 bases and the V segment lost 8 bases, leaving 11 bases of the junction unmatched. The CDR3 is 19 residues long. CDR3 DNA: TGTGCCAGCGACGGACTAGCGGGGAATAGGGTCTCTGGGGCCAACGTCCTGACTTTC. Translating gives CASDGLAGNRVSGANVLTF.

In nucleotides, the CDR3 is TGTGCCAGCAGTGATAGCGGTTCCTACGAGCAGTACTTC. This gives the protein CASSDSGSYEQYF. V is TRBV12-3 or TRBV12-4 and J is TRBJ2-7; D might be TRBD2 (6 bases). V was clipped by 5 bases and J by 1 base, with 9 bases between them. This CDR3 region has 13 residues.

The J gene is TRBJ1-1, the V gene TRBV10-3; D gene uncertain. The CDR3 runs 15 residues. Per the germline V gene, CDR1 is ENHRY and CDR2 is SYGVKD. Trimming cost V 0 bases and J 0 bases, with 8 bases left between them. CDR3 loop: CAISESTGMNTEAFF. The CDR3 region has the DNA TGTGCCATCAGTGAGTCCACGGGGATGAACACTGAAGCTTTCTTT.

The chain has TRBV2 and TRBJ1-1; the match to TRBD1 covers 7 bases. The CDR3 is 11 residues long. Trimming cost V 6 bases and J 7 bases; bases outside gene matches: 2. CDR1 is SNHLY and CDR2 is FYNNEI in the germline V gene. The CDR3 spells CASSGTVEAFF. The CDR3 DNA reads as TGTGCCAGCAGCGGGACAGTTGAAGCTTTCTTT.

The table lists this clone with a few counts. V gene TRBV11-2 combines with J gene TRBJ2-3; 7 bases fit TRBD2. This CDR3 has 16 amino acids. From germline, CDR1 is SGHAT and CDR2 FQNNGV. The ends lost 1 base at V and 6 bases at J; junction bases unmatched: 10. CDR3 amino acids: CASSLVRGFGIDTQYF. CDR3 sequence (DNA): TGTGCCAGCAGCTTAGTGCGGGGGTTTGGTATTGATACGCAGTATTTT.

The J gene is TRBJ2-7, the V gene TRBV27; D gene ambiguous. Trimming took off 5 bases at V and 2 bases at J, with 10 bases between the two ends. CDR1 is MNHEY and CDR2 is SMNVEV in the germline V gene (reference sequence). The CDR3 spans 13 residues. CDR3 residues: CASSARLAYEQYF. CDR3 DNA sequence: TGTGCCAGCAGTGCTAGACTGGCCTACGAGCAGTACTTC.

V usage is TRBV11-2 and J usage is TRBJ2-7, with D unresolved. CDR1 and CDR2 (germline): SGHAT, FQNNGV. Trimming stripped 2 bases from V and 1 base from J, with 6 bases between. This CDR3 region has 13 residues. The DNA of the CDR3 is TGTGCCAGCAGCTTAACGGTATCCTACGAGCAGTACTTC. It is translated as CASSLTVSYEQYF.

The CDR3, as DNA: TGTGCCAGCAGCTTAGTTACAGGCTATGGCTACACCTTC. Translation: CASSLVTGYGYTF. The chain links TRBV11-2 to TRBJ1-2, with D perhaps matching TRBD1 (5 bases). CDR1 and CDR2 (germline): SGHAT, FQNNGV. The CDR3 is made up of 13 amino acids. The V end lost 1 base, the J end lost 4 bases, and 7 bases lay between the germline ends.

This chain links TRBV29-1 with TRBJ1-2, with D possibly being TRBD1 (5 bases). V was cut by 1 base and J by 1 base, with 10 bases left in between. Looked up from germline, CDR1 is SQVTM and CDR2 is ANQGSEA. This CDR3 region has 14 residues. The CDR3 loop reads CSVEAQANNYGYTF. CDR3 DNA sequence: TGCAGCGTTGAAGCACAGGCGAATAACTATGGCTACACCTTC.

The chain is built from TRBV3-1 (or the pseudogene TRBV3-2) and TRBJ1-1; D gene ambiguous. This CDR3 has 13 residues. In germline, CDR1 is LGHDT, CDR2 YNNKEL (reference sequence). V was shortened by 0 bases and J by 3 bases, with 5 bases between the two germline ends. Here the CDR3 DNA reads TGTGCCAGCAGCCAAGATCGTCACACTGAAGCTTTCTTT. Translating gives CASSQDRHTEAFF.

The table lists this clone with a count of one. The chain combines TRBV28 with TRBJ2-6; 7 bases are shared with TRBD1. The CDR3 has 15 residues. J was trimmed by 5 bases and V by 6 bases; bases with no gene match: 7. From germline, CDR1 is MDHEN and CDR2 SYDVKM. CDR3 region: CASRPDRAWANVLTF. CDR3 sequence (DNA): TGTGCCAGCAGACCTGACAGGGCCTGGGCCAACGTCCTGACTTTC.

The genes are TRBV19 and TRBJ1-6, with 10 bases lining up with TRBD1. The CDR3 runs to 15 residues. Trimming cost V 9 bases and J 6 bases; bases outside gene matches: 8. The V gene's germline CDR1 is LNHDA and CDR2 SQIVND (reference sequence). This CDR3 is CASLPGTGANSPLHF. Written as DNA, the CDR3 is TGTGCCAGCCTCCCGGGGACAGGGGCTAATTCACCCCTCCACTTT.

The chain couples TRBV19 to TRBJ1-2; D gene uncertain. Trimming took 5 bases from V and 2 from J, leaving 6 bases between them. This CDR3 comprises 12 residues. CDR1 and CDR2 from the germline V gene are LNHDA and SQIVND (reference sequence). CDR3: CASSVGNYGYTF. CDR3 nucleotides: TGTGCCAGTAGTGTGGGCAACTATGGCTACACCTTC.

This CDR3 is CASTHHRGLASGELFF. The CDR3 DNA is TGTGCCAGCACCCATCACAGGGGGCTGGCCTCCGGGGAGCTGTTTTTT. The gene calls are TRBV27 and TRBJ2-2; TRBD1 aligns across 9 bases. After removal of 7 bases from V and 6 bases from J, the junction contained 12 bases not matched to a gene. CDR3 length: 16 residues. Germline V CDR1 and CDR2: MNHEY, SMNVEV (reference sequence).

This chain uses TRBV7-2 with TRBJ2-1, with 10 bases matching TRBD1. The CDR3 has 13 residues. Germline CDR1 is SGHTA and CDR2 is FQGNSA. V shed 5 bases, J shed 8 bases, and the junction held 3 bases outside the gene matches. DNA for the CDR3: TGTGCCAGCAGCGCGGACAGGGGGGATGAGCAGTTCTTC. Translating gives CASSADRGDEQFF.

V usage is TRBV6-5 and J usage is TRBJ2-7, with TRBD1 identical over 10 bases. There are 13 residues in the CDR3. The V gene's germline CDR1 is MNHEY and CDR2 SVGAGI. DNA for the CDR3: TGTGGGGGACAGGGGACGCCCTACTACGAGCAGTACTTC. This translates into CGGQGTPYYEQYF.

This chain uses TRBV5-1 with TRBJ2-7, with TRBD1 as a possible D gene (6 bases). CDR3 length equals 15 residues. V was shortened by 0 bases and J by 3 bases, with 13 bases between the two germline ends. Germline V CDR1 and CDR2: SGHRS, YFSETQ. CDR3 region: CASSLAGMDSYEQYF. In DNA, the CDR3 is TGCGCCAGCAGCTTGGCCGGAATGGACAGCTACGAGCAGTACTTC.

The V and J genes are TRBV27 and TRBJ2-7, with D maybe TRBD2 (7 bases). V lost 1 base and J lost 4, with 14 bases in between. CDR1 and CDR2 from the germline V gene are MNHEY and SMNVEV (reference sequence). This CDR3 region has 15 residues. The DNA for the CDR3 is TGTGCCAGCAGTTTATTTTCAGGGAGGGGGTACGAGCAGTACTTC. This translates into CASSLFSGRGYEQYF.

The V gene is TRBV23-1, the J gene TRBJ1-1; D remains ambiguous. TRBV23-1 carries the ORF label, with uncertain function. V dropped 0 bases and J dropped 1 base, with 12 bases sitting between them. The CDR3 extends over 16 amino acids. For the CDR3, the DNA is TGCGCCAGCAGTCAATCCCTCAATGAGGGGAACACTGAAGCTTTCTTT. Its protein is CASSQSLNEGNTEAFF.

This chain links TRBV20-1 with TRBJ1-1; TRBD1 is a possible D gene (5 bases). V was trimmed by 6 bases and J by 6 bases, leaving 8 bases between them. The germline V gene encodes CDR1 DFQATT and CDR2 SNEGSKA (reference sequence). This CDR3 is 10 amino acids long. The CDR3 loop reads CSAGGAEAFF. The DNA for the CDR3 is TGCAGTGCGGGGGGAGCTGAAGCTTTCTTT.

The rearrangement uses TRBV12-1 and TRBJ2-7; the D call TRBD1 from the table was never checked on the DNA. TRBV12-1 is a listed pseudogene. This CDR3 has 18 amino acids. CDR3 sequence (DNA): TGTGCCAGCAGCTTACCTCAGGGGATCTCCGCCAAGTTGTACGAGCAGTACTTC. It specifies CASSLPQGISAKLYEQYF.

The V call is TRBV4-3, the J call TRBJ1-6; the D gene is possibly TRBD1 (6 bases). V was shortened by 1 base and J by 7 bases, with 11 bases between the two germline ends. There are 15 residues in the CDR3. Per the germline V gene, CDR1 is LGHNA and CDR2 is YSLEER. CDR3 sequence reads: CASSQVQQGNSPLHF. The CDR3 bases are TGCGCCAGCAGCCAAGTGCAACAGGGAAATTCACCCCTCCACTTT.

The J gene is TRBJ2-2, the V gene TRBV25-1; D possibly corresponds to TRBD1 (5 bases). The CDR3 loop spans 13 amino acids. V lost 5 bases and J 4 bases, leaving 8 bases between the germline ends. Per germline, CDR1 MGHDK and CDR2 SYGVNS. For the CDR3, the DNA is TGTGCCAGCAGTCCTCAGGGCACCGGGGAGCTGTTTTTT. Protein product: CASSPQGTGELFF. The full variable domain, its missing parts supplied by reference TRBV25-1 and TRBJ2-2, is EADIYQTPRYLVIGTGKKITLECSQTMGHDKMYWYQQDPGMELHLIHYSYGVNSTEKGDLSSESTVSRIRTEHFPLTLESARPSHTSQYLCASSPQGTGELFFGEGSRLTVL.

V usage is TRBV4-1 and J usage is TRBJ2-5, with 9 bases identical to TRBD2. V gave up 2 bases and J gave up 2 bases; unmatched junction bases: 12. This CDR3 is 18 amino acids long. Germline V gene lookup returns CDR1 MGHRA and CDR2 YSYEKL. CDR3 DNA: TGCGCCAGCAGCCAACCCCTGGCGCGCGGGGGGGAACAAGAGACCCAGTACTTC. Amino acid sequence: CASSQPLARGGEQETQYF.

The chain recombines TRBV18 with TRBJ1-6, with a possible D match to TRBD1 (6 bases). Germline lookup yields CDR1 KGHSH and CDR2 LQKENI. The CDR3 totals 16 residues. V was clipped by 2 bases and J by 6 bases, with 14 bases between them. CDR3 region: CASSPEVTGPNSPLHF. CDR3 sequence (DNA): TGTGCCAGCTCACCAGAGGTGACAGGACCTAATTCACCCCTCCACTTT.

The chain has TRBV12-5 and TRBJ1-2; a possible D gene is TRBD1 (6 bases). Trimming shortened V by 4 bases and J by 5 bases, and 17 bases separated the two germline ends. Germline CDR1 and CDR2: LGHNT and FRNRAP. CDR3 length equals 15 residues. The CDR3 DNA is TGTGCTAGTGGTTCACAAATTGACAGGCGATATGGCTACACCTTC. Amino acid sequence: CASGSQIDRRYGYTF.

The V and J genes are TRBV27 and TRBJ1-1, with TRBD1 matching over 8 bases. The ends lost 4 bases at V and 2 bases at J; junction bases unmatched: 6. Germline lookup yields CDR1 MNHEY and CDR2 SMNVEV (reference sequence). The CDR3 extends over 15 amino acids. Written as DNA, the CDR3 is TGTGCCAGCAGTTCATCCGGGACAGGTAACACTGAAGCTTTCTTT. The encoded protein is CASSSSGTGNTEAFF.

The rearrangement links TRBV28 to TRBJ1-1; possibly TRBD1 for D (5 bases). Germline values: CDR1 MDHEN, CDR2 SYDVKM. The CDR3 consists of 16 residues. Between the trimmed V and J ends, which lost 4 bases and 4 bases, there was a span of 19 bases. The CDR3 reads CASSYSLDGGSTEAFF. DNA for the CDR3: TGTGCCAGCAGTTACAGCTTGGATGGGGGGAGCACTGAAGCTTTCTTT. Full variable domain (outside the CDR3, taken from reference TRBV28 and TRBJ1-1): DVKVTQSSRYLVKRTGEKVFLECVQDMDHENMFWYRQDPGLGLRLIYFSYDVKMKEKGDIPEGYSVSREKKERFSLILESASTNQTSMYLCASSYSLDGGSTEAFFGQGTRLTVV.

J is TRBJ2-2 and V is TRBV4-2, with a possible D match to TRBD2 (7 bases). V was trimmed by 3 bases and J by 6 bases, leaving 26 bases between them. CDR1 is LGHNA, CDR2 YNFKEQ, per germline. The CDR3 consists of 19 residues. The CDR3 reads CASSHGGAGATRRAGELFF. CDR3 coding DNA: TGTGCCAGCAGCCATGGCGGGGCGGGGGCAACGCGACGCGCCGGGGAGCTGTTTTTT.